This T cell receptor (beta chain) originates from a study of control samples from healthy donors and cancer patients. The assay was immunoSEQ multiplex PCR, and TCRdb's table has in-frame clones only and misses some. The table has about 140,000 clones, around nine tenths seen once. CDR1 is SQVTM, CDR2 ANQGSEA, per germline. Deletions cut 7 bases from V and 10 bases from J, with 13 bases between. The CDR3 runs to 10 residues. The clonotype comes from a woman in her twenties or thirties in good health. J is TRBJ1-1 and V is TRBV29-1; D is uncertain. Sample: blood. The CDR3: CSAHTETAFF. CDR3 bases: TGCAGCGCCCACACGGAGACAGCTTTCTTT.